The entry that follows covers one T cell receptor (beta chain) sequence. The protocol was immunoSEQ multiplex PCR, while the TCRdb copy is restricted to in-frame clones and leaves out a portion. The repertoire consists of tens of thousands of clones, with about 91% occurring once and the leading ten covering more than 5.5%. The sample is drawn from a study of control samples from healthy donors and cancer patients. CDR1 and CDR2 (germline): MNHEY, SVGEGT. CDR3 size: 14 residues. V gave up 5 bases and J gave up 6 bases; unmatched junction bases: 6. The TCR sequence derives from a middle-aged man in good health. The source material was blood. This chain connects TRBV6-2 or TRBV6-3 to TRBJ1-5; 8 bases match TRBD1. CDR3 DNA: TGTGCCAGCAGTCGGACAGGGCTAGGTCAGCCCCAGCATTTT. As protein: CASSRTGLGQPQHF.